This T cell receptor beta chain comes out of a study of radiotherapy plus CTLA-4 blockade in lung cancer. For the study at large: Overall, 18% of patients showed an objective response, while over 25% attained disease control.

Germline V gene lookup returns CDR1 KGHSH and CDR2 LQKENI. V was clipped by 3 bases and J by 2 bases; unmatched bases: 5. This CDR3 spans 15 amino acids. Findings and caveats of the study: Blood saw expansion of tumor-derived TCR clones after radiotherapy plus ipilimumab.

The method was immunoSEQ multiplex PCR; TCRdb's version includes in-frame clones alone and lacks a portion of them. The sample has roughly 68,000 clones; around 80% are singletons. Of note for this clone: Its antigen is unknown.

CTLA-4 blockade with ipilimumab, together with focal radiation, was given to patients with chemo-refractory metastatic non-small-cell lung cancer. The sample in question was peripheral blood, obtained from a patient treated with radiotherapy plus ipilimumab. V usage is TRBV18 and J usage is TRBJ2-7, with TRBD1 identical over 9 bases. This TCR derives from a human donor with non-small cell lung cancer who had a complete response to radiotherapy plus ipilimumab. The CDR3 region has the DNA TGTGCCAGCTCACCCGGGACAGGGTTTCCCTACGAGCAGTACGTC. The encoded protein is CASSPGTGFPYEQYV.